This paragraph reports one T cell receptor beta chain. Its antigen is unidentified. After removal of 5 bases from V and 2 bases from J, the junction contained 5 bases not matched to a gene. The CDR3 sequence is 15 residues long. Germline CDR1 is SNHLY and CDR2 is FYNNEI. Produced via immunoSEQ multiplex PCR; TCRdb's table is partial and in-frame only. The sample consists of tens of thousands of clones, around 52% of them appearing once. These data are taken from a study of cytotoxic CD8 clonotypes in ibrutinib-treated CLL. Study context: Included were some eleven relapsed/refractory and approximately 15 treatment-naive patients, of whom approximately 18 were IGHV unmutated. Outcomes included around 25 partial and 2 complete responses; after median roughly six years, roughly 14 stayed remitted and 12 progressed. Study results and limitations: Measured clonality at baseline was greater than in age-matched healthy donors and tracked with circulating CD8+ T-cell counts. Clonality went up at ibrutinib response and then declined back toward baseline at progression.

The material was PBMCs, obtained before ibrutinib treatment. This sequence originates from a human donor with chronic lymphocytic leukemia. The V gene is TRBV2, the J gene TRBJ2-3, with TRBD2 identical over 9 bases. CDR3 nucleotides: TGTGCCAGCAGTCACCTAGCGGGGACCACAGATACGCAGTATTTT. Translation: CASSHLAGTTDTQYF.